These T cell receptor beta chains were read from a single sample in a study of cytomegalovirus exposure and HLA in healthy donors. Generated by immunoSEQ multiplex PCR, the TCRdb table keeps only in-frame clones and is missing some. The top ten hold roughly 4.5% of the sample, which has 130,000 to 150,000 clones, around 83% seen once. The material sequenced was PBMCs. Receptor source: a man between 35 and 55 years old in good health and CMV-seropositive. Both conserved end residues are part of each CDR3. D genes are given only for firm matches.

D gene: TRBD1
J gene: TRBJ1-1
V gene: TRBV5-1
CDR3 protein: CASSPGQTTEAFF

D gene: -
J gene: TRBJ2-1
V gene: TRBV7-9
CDR3 protein: CASSLNTNSYNEQFF

D gene: TRBD1
J gene: TRBJ1-1
V gene: TRBV5-4
CDR3 protein: CASSYADRGNTEAFF

D gene: -
J gene: TRBJ2-3
V gene: TRBV18
CDR3 protein: CASRNIRSSRDTQYF

D gene: -
J gene: TRBJ1-2
V gene: TRBV18
CDR3 protein: CASSLRRDSNYGYTF

D gene: TRBD2
J gene: TRBJ2-5
V gene: TRBV30
CDR3 protein: CACLSREGPRVETQYF

D gene: -
J gene: TRBJ1-3
V gene: TRBV18
CDR3 protein: CASSREAGNTIYF

D gene: -
J gene: TRBJ2-6
V gene: TRBV10-3
CDR3 protein: CAISVAGLRSGANVLTF

D gene: TRBD1
J gene: TRBJ1-6
V gene: TRBV7-9
CDR3 protein: CASRRDRLSLNSPLHF

D gene: -
J gene: -
V gene: TRBV2
CDR3 protein: CASSTSTYEQYF

D gene: -
J gene: TRBJ2-1
V gene: TRBV30
CDR3 protein: CAWRQKTHNEQFF

D gene: -
J gene: TRBJ2-1
V gene: TRBV5-1
CDR3 protein: CASSSGQLNEQFF

D gene: TRBD2
J gene: TRBJ2-5
V gene: TRBV4-1
CDR3 protein: CASSQVGRTSIQTQYF

D gene: TRBD2
J gene: TRBJ2-1
V gene: TRBV9
CDR3 protein: CASSVGTSGGSYNEQFF

D gene: -
J gene: TRBJ2-7
V gene: TRBV5-1
CDR3 protein: CASSLDRSYEQYF

D gene: TRBD1
J gene: TRBJ2-7
V gene: TRBV7-9
CDR3 protein: CASSPGQGDDYEQYF